This T cell receptor beta chain was found in a study of T cells in tuberculosis. Study outcomes and limitations: Active tuberculosis TCR-alpha repertoires lay closer to GMM-specific TCRs than IGRA-negative controls, suggesting clonal expansion.

TCRdb's copy holds only in-frame clones and misses some; the assay was immunoSEQ multiplex PCR. The table records 20,000 to 25,000 clones, roughly 88% of them present only once. Turning to this clone: As yet, its antigen is unknown.

The time point was: new active TB diagnosis, blood taken before or within 7 days of starting treatment. Active tuberculosis patients were new diagnoses, HIV-seronegative, South African, and aged 18 years or older. Each donor contributed around 100,000 T cells on average, unsorted. Germline CDR1 is SQVTM and CDR2 is ANQGSEA. The CDR3 is 13 amino acids. Trimming removed 5 bases from V and 6 bases from J; junction bases left unmatched: 9. J is TRBJ1-2 and V is TRBV29-1, with 7 bases lining up with TRBD1. Source: PBMCs, taken at tuberculosis diagnosis. The sequence came from an adult with tuberculosis. CDR3 amino acids: CSVYTGDRHGYTF. CDR3 sequence (DNA): TGCAGCGTTTATACAGGGGACCGGCATGGCTACACCTTC.